One TCR beta chain is described in this entry. At least ten counts were recorded for this clonotype. No antigen is known for it. It has no much larger one-base neighbor in the sample; base qualities were not kept. This sample is drawn from a study of T-cell reconstitution after alpha-beta-depleted transplantation in children (dated by TCRdb to 2015 to 2016). Some background on the complete study: The study quantitatively tracked T-cell immune reconstitution after TCRalphabeta/CD19-depleted allogeneic hematopoietic cell transplantation in children using TCR repertoire profiling. Study-wide findings and limitations: The apparently early alphabetaT-cell count recovery about two months after transplant was reportedly dependent on only several hundred rapidly expanded clones derived from non-depleted graft cells. The frequencies of hyperexpanded clones fell over the following months, and after one year, T-cell counts and TCRbeta diversity were mostly attributed to newly produced T cells. In some patients, the high TCRbeta diversity seen at day 60 was put down to recipient T cells and intrathymic progenitors that had survived conditioning.

The method was PCR. For sequencing, an Illumina HiSeq 2500 was employed. To normalize quantification of the TCRbeta repertoire, the TCR libraries were built with molecular barcoding that relied on unique molecular identifiers. The raw public reads went through TCRdb reprocessing: fastp at Q25, MiXCR clone calling, in-frame beta chains kept. One record per CDR3 amino acid sequence lists the most common genes and DNA. The sample profile shows about 240,000 distinct CDR3 sequences; about a quarter of them were found once. The top ten clonotypes cover 2.6% of the sample. Sample treatment or condition, as interpreted from the label and publication: allogeneic hematopoietic cell transplantation with graft depleted of TCRalphabeta T cells and CD19 B cells. Transplant recipients were children who received TCRalphabeta/CD19-depleted allogeneic hematopoietic cell grafts. The germline V gene (reference sequence) yields DFQATT for CDR1 and SNEGSKA for CDR2. V drops 0 bases and J drops 6 bases, leaving 8 bases in between. The CDR3 numbers 13 residues from cysteine through phenylalanine. The DNA shown is the 39-base CDR3, in frame from base 1.

The receptor was isolated from a girl aged 2 to 9 with Fanconi anemia, due to receive a stem cell transplant. Sequencing was performed on PBMCs, taken before TCRalphabeta/CD19-depleted stem cell transplant. Recombination connected TRBV20-1 to TRBJ2-2, with no confident D gene call. CDR3 sequence: CSARDHVPGELFF. The nucleotides are TGCAGTGCTAGAGATCACGTACCCGGGGAGCTGTTTTTT.